This record concerns one TCR beta chain sequence. The data are from a study of blood T cell repertoires in COVID-19. Background on the study: Both acute and convalescent COVID-19 samples were obtained from the United States, Italy and Spain. Nucleic acid was either cDNA or gDNA, and it came from T cells, B-cell-depleted T cells, or PBMCs.

The repertoire was sequenced with immunoSEQ multiplex PCR; TCRdb's copy has only in-frame clones and lacks some. The sample contains approximately 250,000 clones, about 83% of which appear only once. CDR1 is SGHDN, CDR2 FVKESK, per germline. The CDR3 has 16 residues. The junction had 10 bases not matched to a gene; V was cut back by 4 bases and J by 5 bases. The receptor was isolated from a woman between 40 and 55 years old who had recovered from COVID-19. The V call is TRBV14, the J call TRBJ1-1, with TRBD1 matching 10 bases. Sequencing was carried out using peripheral blood. In DNA, the CDR3 is TGTGCCAGCAGCCCACGGACAGGGGGAAGATGGACTGAAGCTTTCTTT. Translated: CASSPRTGGRWTEAFF.